Listed below are T cell receptor beta chains from one sample, sequenced in a study of cytomegalovirus exposure and HLA in healthy donors. Sequencing was performed with immunoSEQ multiplex PCR; in TCRdb, only in-frame clones are kept and a portion is missing. The profile covers around 93,000 clones, with over 65% appearing a single time and 3% to 4% taken by the ten largest. Sequenced: PBMCs. These TCRs come from a man between 50 and 59 years old in good health and CMV-seronegative. Both conserved end residues are part of each CDR3. A D gene is named only where the DNA matches it firmly. Only some rows state a clone size, as once, few, many or a class for expanded clones.

j_call d_call v_call clone_size cdr3_nt cdr3_aa
TRBJ2-5 - TRBV9 - TGTGCCAGCAGCGCCCCCGGGGGAGGTCAAGAGACCCAGTACTTC CASSAPGGGQETQYF
TRBJ1-1 - TRBV28 - TGTGCCAGCAGTCGACAGTATGAAGCTTTCTTT CASSRQYEAFF
TRBJ1-4 TRBD1 TRBV4-1 few TGCGCCAGCAGCCAATACCCGGGACAGCAGAATGAAAAACTGTTTTTT CASSQYPGQQNEKLFF
TRBJ2-1 - TRBV5-4 - TGTGCCAGCAGCCTCCACGGGACATTTTCGGATTTGGCGAATTCCCGGGAGTTCTTC CASSLHGTFSDLANSREFF
TRBJ1-5 - TRBV4-3 - TGCGCCAGCAGCCAGGGGAGTAGAGTTCAGCCCCAGCATTTT CASSQGSRVQPQHF
TRBJ2-3 - TRBV4-1 - TGCGCCAGCAGCCAGGAGGTAGGGAGCACAGATACGCAGTATTTT CASSQEVGSTDTQYF
TRBJ1-4 - TRBV18 - TGTGCCAGCTCGCTCCGACAGGTCCAGGGATATGAAAAACTGTTTTTT CASSLRQVQGYEKLFF
TRBJ2-5 TRBD1 TRBV7-6 - TGTGCCAGCAGCCCCGACAGGGGGCGGCGAGAGACCCAGTACTTC CASSPDRGRRETQYF
TRBJ2-1 TRBD2 TRBV7-9 - TGTGCCAGCAGCTTCCAGGAGCTAGCGGGAGGGTACAATGAGCAGTTCTTC CASSFQELAGGYNEQFF
TRBJ2-1 - TRBV28 - TGTGCCAGCAGCAAAGGGGGTTCCTACAATGAGCAGTTCTTC CASSKGGSYNEQFF
TRBJ1-3 - TRBV29-1 - TGCAGCGGAGGGGGGGCCTCCGAAGGAAACACCATATATTTT CSGGGASEGNTIYF
TRBJ1-6 - TRBV4-1 - TGCGCCAGCAGCCATGGGGGGTCACCCCTCCACTTT CASSHGGSPLHF
TRBJ2-7 - TRBV13 - TGTGCCAGCAGCCCCGGACTCTCCTACGAGCAGTACTTC CASSPGLSYEQYF